This is a list of T cell receptor beta chains from one sample in a study of T cells in Graves' hyperthyroidism and ophthalmopathy. TCRdb independently ran MiXCR on the multiplex PCR reads; one entry per CDR3 protein. The sample has tens of thousands of distinct CDR3 sequences; about 50% are singletons. Specimen: blood. The source is a woman aged 45-59 years with Graves' hyperthyroidism that later progressed to Graves' ophthalmopathy. CDR3s include the opening cysteine and the closing phenylalanine or tryptophan. A D gene is named only where the DNA matches it firmly. Size is stated for part of the rows, as once, few or many counts, or as a class when the clone is expanded.

d_call: .; v_call: TRBV3-1; clone_size: once; j_call: TRBJ2-1; cdr3_aa: CASSQDREPSSYNEQFF; cdr3_nt: TGTGCCAGCAGCCAAGATCGGGAACCTAGCTCCTACAATGAGCAGTTCTTC
d_call: TRBD2; v_call: TRBV12-3/TRBV12-4; clone_size: many; j_call: TRBJ2-3; cdr3_aa: CASSPSPAGVSDTQYF; cdr3_nt: TGTGCCAGCAGTCCCTCCCCAGCGGGAGTTTCAGATACGCAGTATTTT
d_call: .; v_call: TRBV11-1; clone_size: many; j_call: TRBJ2-3; cdr3_aa: CASSLKRYTDTQYF; cdr3_nt: TGTGCCAGCAGCTTAAAGCGGTACACAGATACGCAGTATTTT
d_call: TRBD2; v_call: TRBV7-2; clone_size: many; j_call: TRBJ2-1; cdr3_aa: CASSLVRGGGASSYNEQFF; cdr3_nt: TGTGCCAGCAGCTTAGTCCGCGGGGGGGGTGCTAGCTCCTACAATGAGCAGTTCTTC
d_call: .; v_call: TRBV7-8; clone_size: many; j_call: TRBJ1-5; cdr3_aa: CASSHGRGEGQPQHF; cdr3_nt: TGTGCCAGCAGCCATGGGAGGGGGGAGGGTCAGCCCCAGCATTTT
d_call: TRBD2; v_call: TRBV20-1; clone_size: .; j_call: TRBJ2-7; cdr3_aa: CSASGTSGRAFSYEQYF; cdr3_nt: TGCAGTGCTAGCGGGACTAGCGGGAGGGCCTTTTCCTACGAGCAGTACTTC
d_call: .; v_call: TRBV24-1; clone_size: .; j_call: TRBJ2-1; cdr3_aa: CATRSNGGYTEQFF; cdr3_nt: TGTGCCACCAGGTCTAACGGAGGATACACTGAGCAGTTCTTC
d_call: .; v_call: TRBV10-3; clone_size: medium-sized; j_call: TRBJ2-2; cdr3_aa: CAITLTHGELFF; cdr3_nt: TGTGCCATCACCTTGACCCACGGGGAGCTGTTTTTT
d_call: .; v_call: TRBV5-1; clone_size: many; j_call: TRBJ2-5; cdr3_aa: CASSLGVMETQYF; cdr3_nt: TGCGCCAGCAGCTTGGGAGTTATGGAGACCCAGTACTTC
d_call: .; v_call: TRBV6-6; clone_size: medium-sized; j_call: TRBJ1-5; cdr3_aa: CASSYSDSYQPQHF; cdr3_nt: TGTGCCAGCAGTTACTCCGACAGCTATCAGCCCCAGCATTTT
d_call: TRBD2; v_call: TRBV29-1; clone_size: .; j_call: TRBJ2-1; cdr3_aa: CSAGLAGGNEQFF; cdr3_nt: TGCAGCGCGGGACTAGCGGGAGGGAATGAGCAGTTCTTC
d_call: TRBD2; v_call: TRBV6-2/TRBV6-3; clone_size: many; j_call: TRBJ2-1; cdr3_aa: CASSYSGGSSYNEQFF; cdr3_nt: TGTGCCAGCAGTTACTCGGGGGGGAGCTCCTACAATGAGCAGTTCTTC
d_call: .; v_call: TRBV24-1; clone_size: medium-sized; j_call: TRBJ2-3; cdr3_aa: CATSDLGDTQYF; cdr3_nt: TGTGCCACCAGTGATCTGGGGGATACGCAGTATTTT
d_call: TRBD1; v_call: TRBV7-3; clone_size: .; j_call: TRBJ2-2; cdr3_aa: CASSSGQARTGELFF; cdr3_nt: TGTGCCAGCAGTTCAGGACAGGCCCGGACCGGGGAGCTGTTTTTT